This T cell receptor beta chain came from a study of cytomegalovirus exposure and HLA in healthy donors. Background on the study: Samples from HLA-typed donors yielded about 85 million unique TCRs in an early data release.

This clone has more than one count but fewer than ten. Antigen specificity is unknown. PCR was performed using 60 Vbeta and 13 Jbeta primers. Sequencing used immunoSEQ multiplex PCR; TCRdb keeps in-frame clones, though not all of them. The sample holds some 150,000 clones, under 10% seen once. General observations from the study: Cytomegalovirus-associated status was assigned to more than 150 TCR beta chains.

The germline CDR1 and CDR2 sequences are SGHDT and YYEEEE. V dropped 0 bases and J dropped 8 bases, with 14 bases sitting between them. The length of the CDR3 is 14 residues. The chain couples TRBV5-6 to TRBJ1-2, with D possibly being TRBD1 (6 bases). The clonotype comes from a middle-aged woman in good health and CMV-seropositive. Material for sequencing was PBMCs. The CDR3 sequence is CASSLAGVRGGYTF. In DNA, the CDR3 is TGTGCCAGCAGCTTGGCCGGGGTTAGGGGGGGCTACACCTTC.